The clone carrying this T cell receptor (beta chain) was recorded at least ten times. Its matching antigen is unknown. The data stem from a study of T-cell reconstitution after alpha-beta-depleted transplantation in children. Study-wide results and limits: Hyperexpanded clones declined; after one year, newly produced T cells mostly supplied diversity. The study reportedly traced alpha-beta T cells about two months after transplant to several hundred expanded graft clones. Elevated TCRbeta diversity at day 60 was traced, in some patients, to surviving recipient T cells and thymic progenitors.

Germline V gene sequence: CDR1 SGHDT, CDR2 YYEEEE. V lost 3 bases and J lost 6, with 10 bases in between. The CDR3 covers 12 residues. A library of TCRbeta sequences, prepared with unique molecular identifiers, was generated. TCRdb reprocessed the PCR reads with MiXCR, giving one entry per CDR3 protein. Among 200,000 to 250,000 distinct CDR3 sequences, about a tenth were seen once, and the ten largest hold 28%. Sample: PBMCs, taken before TCRalphabeta/CD19-depleted stem cell transplant. The chain links TRBV5-6 to TRBJ2-7; the D call may be TRBD1 or TRBD2 (5 bases each). The clonotype originates from a child less than two years old with acute myeloid leukemia, due to receive a stem cell transplant. CDR3 in amino acids: CASSWGTSEQYF. The CDR3 nucleotides read TGTGCCAGCAGCTGGGGGACCTCCGAGCAGTACTTC.